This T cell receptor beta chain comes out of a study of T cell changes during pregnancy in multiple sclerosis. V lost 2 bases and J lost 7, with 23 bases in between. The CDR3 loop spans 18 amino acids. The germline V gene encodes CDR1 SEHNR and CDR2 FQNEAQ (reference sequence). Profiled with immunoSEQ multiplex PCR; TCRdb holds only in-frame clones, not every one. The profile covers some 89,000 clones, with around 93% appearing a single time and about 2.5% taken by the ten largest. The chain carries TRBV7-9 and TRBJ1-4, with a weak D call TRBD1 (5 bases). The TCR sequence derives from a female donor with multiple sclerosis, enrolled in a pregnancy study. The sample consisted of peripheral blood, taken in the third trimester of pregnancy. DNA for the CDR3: TGTGCCAGCAGCTTACCATATACTGACAGACAACTGGGTGAAAAACTGTTTTTT. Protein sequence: CASSLPYTDRQLGEKLFF. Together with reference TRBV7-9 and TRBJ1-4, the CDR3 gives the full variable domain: DTGVSQNPRHKITKRGQNVTFRCDPISEHNRLYWYRQTLGQGPEFLTYFQNEAQLEKSRLLSDRFSAERPKGSFSTLEIQRTEQGDSAMYLCASSLPYTDRQLGEKLFFGSGTQLSVL.